This TCR beta chain was documented in a study of T cell changes during pregnancy in multiple sclerosis. CDR1 and CDR2 (germline): SGHRS, YFSETQ. With 2 bases clipped from V and 5 bases from J, the junction kept 14 bases outside the gene matches. CDR3 length: 18 residues. Assay: immunoSEQ multiplex PCR; the TCRdb copy retains only in-frame clones and omits some. The sample lists some 99,000 clones, around 90% occurring once. In this sample, this clone turned up once. Sequenced here: peripheral blood, sampled after pregnancy. The source is a female donor in good health, enrolled as a control in a pregnancy study. This chain uses TRBV5-1 with TRBJ2-5; 11 positions agree with TRBD2. The CDR3 DNA reads TGCGCCAGCAGCTTCGGGACTAGCGGAAACCAAGGAGGGGAGACCCAGTACTTC. Amino acid sequence: CASSFGTSGNQGGETQYF.